This T cell receptor (beta chain) appears in the sequencing data of a study of OX40 agonist ivuxolimab in advanced cancers. With respect to the entire study: Ivuxolimab was an agonistic, fully human IgG2 monoclonal antibody directed against OX40 (CD134), a costimulatory receptor. Prior anti-PD-1, anti-PD-L1 or anti-CTLA-4 therapy was permitted, and approximately 42% of dose-escalation patients had received checkpoint inhibitors. Among the approximately 54 dose-escalation patients, about 20 had hepatocellular carcinoma, approximately 15 melanoma, 9 renal cell carcinoma and 9 head and neck cancer. Intravenous ivuxolimab was administered to patients every 2 weeks at six dose levels: 0.01, 0.1, 0.3, 1.5, 3 and 10 mg/kg. Peripheral TCRbeta sequencing was intended to test whether TCR sequence diversity was altered and clonal T-cell expansion was caused by ivuxolimab. The dose-escalation cohort was over 70% male with a mean age of around 64 years, ranging from roughly 23 to 85. The paper reports the monotherapy dose-escalation portion (N of about 54 patients) of the phase I ivuxolimab trial. Partial responses occurred in three dose-escalation patients: two with cutaneous melanoma and one with hepatocellular carcinoma.

On the study overall, not on this receptor specifically: Clonal expansion of both CD4+ and CD8+ blood T cells was observed from baseline to week 6 at doses 0.1 to 3.0 mg/kg. Low levels of normalized T-cell clonal expansion were also shown by some nonresponding patients. Which antigens the clonally expanded peripheral T cells were specific for was not determined. After ivuxolimab, CD8+ T cells had more expanded clones than CD4+ T cells on average. In partial responders in the 0.1-3.0 mg/kg groups, normalized peripheral clonal expansion was found to be among the lowest, especially among CD8+ T cells.

Patients with autoimmune disease history or receiving systemic immunosuppression were excluded from the trial. Peripheral blood for TCR sequencing was collected from all dose cohorts at baseline, on cycle 4 day 1, and on cycle 7 day 1. The samples were drawn from a first-in-human, open-label, multicenter phase I dose-escalation trial of ivuxolimab. Adults with locally advanced or metastatic head and neck squamous cell, hepatocellular, melanoma or renal cell carcinoma were enrolled in the trial. Before TCR sequencing, CD4+ and CD8+ T cells were separately sorted from peripheral blood. As to this clone: Its antigen specificity is not known. There are no base qualities to consult, and no much larger clone falls within one base.

According to the germline V gene (reference sequence), CDR1 reads SEHNR and CDR2 reads FQNEAQ. From the cysteine up to the phenylalanine, the CDR3 has a length of 16 residues. The retained sequence is limited to the CDR3, 48 bases, with the frame set at the first base. V is trimmed back by 2 bases and J by 8 bases, and the junction contains 10 bases that no gene match accounts for. Genomic DNA was isolated from the sorted cells so that the TCRbeta CDR3 region could be sequenced. The immunoSEQ Assay was used to sequence the TCRbeta CDR3 regions. TCRdb holds this immuneACCESS table with in-frame rearrangements only. Some clones are missing; in checked studies, unresolved V genes explain under half, and the rest has no known cause. Within this sample are about 62,000 clones, with nearly 95% of them counted one time only. The top ten constitute around 15% of the sample.

The rearranged segments are TRBV7-9 and TRBJ1-4; 8 junctional bases match TRBD1. The source of this sequence is an adult with an advanced solid tumor such as melanoma, head and neck, liver or kidney cancer. Material: CD4+ or CD8+ T cells sorted from blood, obtained in a trial of the OX40 agonist ivuxolimab. CDR3 region: CASSLPGRTGWEKLFF. The sequenced DNA: TGTGCCAGCAGCTTACCCGGACGGACAGGGTGGGAAAAACTGTTTTTT.